Sequencing of this T cell receptor beta chain was carried out in a study of T-cell memory formation after mild COVID-19. On the study more broadly: The study found TCR clusters largely donor specific. Regarding the study as a whole: That cross-reactive memory joined was suggested by some responding clones appearing in pre-infection memory. Among CD4+ contracting clones, most were CM and EM, and CD8+ ones EMRA.

Constant-segment primers served in 5'RACE that generated TCR alpha and TCR beta cDNA libraries bearing sample barcodes and UMIs. TCRdb fed the 5' RACE reads into MiXCR, producing one record per CDR3 protein. The table includes about 360,000 distinct CDR3 sequences, approximately 14% detected once. Between the trimmed V and J ends, which lost 4 bases and 3 bases, there was a span of 16 bases. Per germline, CDR1 SGHRS and CDR2 YFSETQ. This CDR3 has 15 amino acids. The sample holds a few counts of this clonotype. Its target is unknown. The sequenced sample consisted of PBMCs or a T cell subset sorted from them (not recorded which). The chain couples TRBV5-1 to TRBJ2-5, with D unresolved. The clonotype comes from a man between 18 and 35 years old who had mild COVID-19 (a few samples of this study predate the infection). Cell type and time point are not known. The CDR3 DNA follows: TGCGCCAGCAGCCTTGCAGTCCTGTCGGAAGAGACCCAGTACTTC. This encodes CASSLAVLSEETQYF.